This entry concerns a single T cell receptor (beta chain). The antigen is undetermined. CDR3 length: 13 residues. Between the trimmed V and J ends, which lost 6 bases and 4 bases, there was a span of 12 bases. Germline V lookup: CDR1 MRHNA, CDR2 SNTAGT. These data are taken from a study of radiation and T cells in renal cell carcinoma. In the study overall: Nephrectomy followed 15 Gy stereotactic body radiation by 4 weeks.

Generated by immunoSEQ multiplex PCR, the TCRdb table keeps only in-frame clones and is missing some. The sample shows 100,000 to 150,000 clones, 81% of them seen only once. Whole-study results and caveats: Top tumor clonotypes rose in blood 2 weeks post-radiation, then contracted.

Time point in this sample: blood 2 weeks post-SBRT. The sample's treatment: 15 Gy SBRT to primary tumor, nephrectomy 4 weeks later. The patient's renal cell carcinoma had clear cell pathology. Here the sequenced sample was blood, taken from a patient whose treatment included radiotherapy and nephrectomy. The receptor was derived from a man aged 45-65 years with renal cell carcinoma. The V and J genes are TRBV6-4 and TRBJ1-2, with D possibly being TRBD1 (5 bases). CDR3 loop: CASSSAGLYGYTF. Here the CDR3 DNA reads TGTGCCAGCAGCTCGGCGGGACTCTATGGCTACACCTTC.